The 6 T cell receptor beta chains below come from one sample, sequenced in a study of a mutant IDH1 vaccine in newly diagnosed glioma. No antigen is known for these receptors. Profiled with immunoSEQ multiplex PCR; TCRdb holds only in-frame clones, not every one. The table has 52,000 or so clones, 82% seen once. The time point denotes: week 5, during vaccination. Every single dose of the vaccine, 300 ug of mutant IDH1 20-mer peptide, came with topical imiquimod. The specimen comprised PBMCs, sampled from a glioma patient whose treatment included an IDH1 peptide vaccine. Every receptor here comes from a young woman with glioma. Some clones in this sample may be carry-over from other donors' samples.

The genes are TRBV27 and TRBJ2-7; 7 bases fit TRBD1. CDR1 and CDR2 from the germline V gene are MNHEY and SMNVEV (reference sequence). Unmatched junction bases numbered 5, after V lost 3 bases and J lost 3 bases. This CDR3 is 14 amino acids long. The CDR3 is CASSLGQLNYEQYF. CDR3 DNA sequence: TGTGCCAGCAGTTTGGGACAGCTAAACTACGAGCAGTACTTC.

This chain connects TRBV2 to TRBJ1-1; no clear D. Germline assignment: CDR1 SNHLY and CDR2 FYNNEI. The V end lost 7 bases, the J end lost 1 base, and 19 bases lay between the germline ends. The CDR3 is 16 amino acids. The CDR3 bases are TGTGCCAGCACCCGGGAGAAAACGCGGGGGAACACTGAAGCTTTCTTT. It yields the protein CASTREKTRGNTEAFF.

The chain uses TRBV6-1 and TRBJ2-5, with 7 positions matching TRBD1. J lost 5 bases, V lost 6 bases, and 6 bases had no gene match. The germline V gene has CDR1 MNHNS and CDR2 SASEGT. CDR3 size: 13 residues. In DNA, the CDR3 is TGTGCCAGCAGCCCACAGGGGCCGGAGACCCAGTACTTC. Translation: CASSPQGPETQYF.

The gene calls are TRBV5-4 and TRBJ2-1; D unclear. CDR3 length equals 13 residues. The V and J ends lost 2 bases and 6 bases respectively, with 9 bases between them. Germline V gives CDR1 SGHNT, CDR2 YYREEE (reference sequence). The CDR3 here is CASSFVTTNEQFF. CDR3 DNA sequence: TGTGCCAGCAGCTTTGTGACGACCAATGAGCAGTTCTTC. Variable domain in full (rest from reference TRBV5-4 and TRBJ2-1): ETGVTQSPTHLIKTRGQQVTLRCSSQSGHNTVSWYQQALGQGPQFIFQYYREEENGRGNFPPRFSGLQFPNYSSELNVNALELDDSALYLCASSFVTTNEQFFGPGTRLTVL.

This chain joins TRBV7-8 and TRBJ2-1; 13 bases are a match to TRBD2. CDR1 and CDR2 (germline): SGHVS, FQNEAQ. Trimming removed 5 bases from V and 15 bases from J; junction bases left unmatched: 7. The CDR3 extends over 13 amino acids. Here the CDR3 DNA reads TGTGCCAGCAGCCCTTGGACTAGCGGGGGATGGTTCTTC. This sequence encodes CASSPWTSGGWFF.

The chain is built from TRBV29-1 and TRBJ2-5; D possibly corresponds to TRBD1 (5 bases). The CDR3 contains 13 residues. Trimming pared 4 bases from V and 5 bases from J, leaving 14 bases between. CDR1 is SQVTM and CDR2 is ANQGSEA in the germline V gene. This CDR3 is CSVVGPAQETQYF. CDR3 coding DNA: TGCAGCGTTGTGGGGCCGGCTCAGGAGACCCAGTACTTC.